This paragraph reports one TCR beta chain. Only in-frame clones appear in the TCRdb table, and some are missing; sequencing was by immunoSEQ multiplex PCR. Among hundreds of thousands of clones listed, around 90% were seen once. The CDR3 sequence is 16 residues long. V was pared by 3 bases and J by 2 bases, with 9 bases of the junction left unmatched. Germline V lookup: CDR1 LGHDT, CDR2 YNNKEL (reference sequence). This specimen comes from a study of blood T cell repertoires in COVID-19. Whole-study context: PBMCs, B-cell-depleted T cells, or T cells provided the cDNA or gDNA that made up the material.

The chain uses TRBV3-1 (or the pseudogene TRBV3-2) and TRBJ2-5, with 7 bases lining up with TRBD2. Sequencing used PBMCs or T cells enriched from blood (not recorded which). The sequence derives from a woman between 40 and 50 years old with acute COVID-19. This chain's CDR3 is CASSHWGGPTQETQYF. CDR3 in DNA: TGTGCCAGCAGCCATTGGGGGGGTCCTACACAAGAGACCCAGTACTTC.